Listed below are T cell receptor beta chains from one sample, sequenced in a study of neurological immune-mediated disorders. TCRdb re-derived calls from the 5' RACE reads in MiXCR, one entry per CDR3 protein. The sample contains about 35,000 distinct CDR3 sequences, 3% to 4% of which appear only once. Source material: PBMCs. Every receptor here comes from a man aged 25 to 45 with multiple sclerosis. Both conserved end residues are part of each CDR3. D genes are given only for firm matches. Expanded clones get a size class; other rows say once, few or many, or leave the size out.

j_call	clone_size	v_call	d_call	cdr3_aa	cdr3_nt
TRBJ2-3	NA	TRBV6-5	TRBD2	CASSSAAGGDTDTQYF	TGTGCCAGCAGTTCCGCCGCCGGGGGGGACACAGATACGCAGTATTTT
TRBJ2-7	many	TRBV20-1	NA	CSQTGRSSYEQYF	TGCAGTCAAACGGGGCGTAGCTCCTACGAGCAGTACTTC
TRBJ1-5	NA	TRBV6-5	NA	CASSSLGNQPQHF	TGTGCCAGCAGCTCCCTAGGAAATCAGCCCCAGCATTTT
TRBJ1-4	many	TRBV4-3	TRBD1	CASSQDFRGDNEKLFF	TGCGCCAGCAGCCAAGATTTCAGGGGGGATAATGAAAAACTGTTTTTT
TRBJ2-3	few	TRBV12-3/TRBV12-4	TRBD1	CASSAGTGGDTQYF	TGTGCCAGCAGTGCCGGGACAGGGGGCGATACGCAGTATTTT
TRBJ1-5	many	TRBV5-1	TRBD1	CASSYGTGNQPQHF	TGCGCCAGCAGCTACGGGACAGGCAATCAGCCCCAGCATTTT
TRBJ1-2	many	TRBV10-3	TRBD1	CAISRTGGGNYGYTF	TGTGCCATCAGTCGAACAGGGGGCGGCAACTATGGCTACACCTTC
TRBJ1-2	many	TRBV11-2	TRBD1	CASSPIQDRGDSRGYTF	TGTGCCAGCAGCCCCATCCAAGACAGGGGGGATTCTCGGGGCTACACCTTC
TRBJ2-7	many	TRBV5-6	NA	CASSLAGGGRYEQYF	TGTGCCAGCAGCTTGGCCGGTGGGGGCAGGTACGAGCAGTACTTC
TRBJ2-7	NA	TRBV18	TRBD1	CASSPQQGYSYEQYF	TGTGCCAGCTCACCTCAACAGGGGTACTCCTACGAGCAGTACTTC
TRBJ2-1	many	TRBV20-1	TRBD2	CSARGGGYNEQFF	TGCAGTGCTAGGGGCGGGGGCTACAATGAGCAGTTCTTC
TRBJ2-1	many	TRBV7-2	TRBD2	CASSNSGGESMRQFF	TGTGCCAGCAGCAATAGCGGGGGGGAATCAATGAGGCAGTTCTTC
TRBJ1-1	many	TRBV5-1	NA	CASSLGASTITEAFF	TGCGCCAGCAGCTTGGGGGCCTCTACGATCACTGAAGCTTTCTTT
TRBJ2-7	many	TRBV20-1	NA	CSARIGQAKQYF	TGCAGTGCTAGGATCGGCCAGGCCAAGCAGTACTTC
TRBJ2-2	many	TRBV7-9	NA	CASSLTPGGTNTGELFF	TGTGCCAGCAGCTTAACGCCGGGGGGCACAAACACCGGGGAGCTGTTTTTT
TRBJ1-3	few	TRBV11-2	NA	CASARRISPGNTIYF	TGTGCCAGCGCACGTCGGATCAGTCCTGGAAACACCATATATTTT
TRBJ2-5	many	TRBV12-3/TRBV12-4	TRBD1	CASRPGGAGSKTQYF	TGTGCCAGCAGACCAGGGGGCGCAGGCTCAAAGACCCAGTACTTC
TRBJ1-2	many	TRBV20-1	NA	CSATPSSGLRYGYTF	TGCAGTGCCACGCCCTCCTCGGGGTTGCGCTATGGCTACACCTTC
TRBJ1-4	NA	TRBV15	NA	CATSRDFGGGTNEKLFF	TGTGCCACCAGCAGAGATTTTGGCGGAGGGACTAATGAAAAACTGTTTTTT
TRBJ2-1	many	TRBV11-1	NA	CASSHPYPYNEQFF	TGTGCCAGCAGCCACCCGTATCCCTACAATGAGCAGTTCTTC
TRBJ2-1	few	TRBV9	TRBD2	CASSVGTRSYNEQFF	TGTGCCAGCAGCGTCGGGACTAGATCCTACAATGAGCAGTTCTTC
TRBJ2-5	many	TRBV7-6	NA	CASSLKRDIQETQYF	TGTGCCAGCAGCCTAAAGCGAGACATCCAGGAGACCCAGTACTTC
TRBJ1-5	many	TRBV28	NA	CASSFGGASNQPQHF	TGTGCCAGCAGTTTCGGGGGGGCTAGCAATCAGCCCCAGCATTTT
TRBJ2-7	NA	TRBV5-5	NA	CASSPGITRGYEQYF	TGTGCCAGCAGCCCGGGCATTACACGGGGCTACGAGCAGTACTTC
TRBJ2-3	many	TRBV12-3/TRBV12-4	TRBD2	CASSPWTSGDTQYF	TGTGCCAGCAGTCCCTGGACTAGCGGGGATACGCAGTATTTT
TRBJ1-1	many	TRBV5-1	NA	CASSLGGGAGDTEAFF	TGCGCCAGCAGCTTGGGAGGGGGAGCCGGGGACACTGAAGCTTTCTTT
TRBJ1-1	NA	TRBV6-6	NA	CASSLTGNTEAFF	TGTGCCAGCAGTCTCACAGGGAACACTGAAGCTTTCTTT
TRBJ1-5	many	TRBV2	NA	CASTRGRNQPQHF	TGTGCCAGCACTCGGGGCCGCAATCAGCCCCAGCATTTT
TRBJ2-5	many	TRBV20-1	TRBD2	CSAGGEETQYF	TGCAGTGCGGGGGGGGAAGAGACCCAGTACTTC
TRBJ1-2	many	TRBV27	NA	CASGGTLSNYGYTF	TGTGCCAGCGGGGGGACACTCTCTAACTATGGCTACACCTTC
TRBJ1-2	many	TRBV7-2	TRBD1	CASSPRTGGYGYTF	TGTGCCAGCAGCCCCAGGACAGGGGGCTATGGCTACACCTTC
TRBJ2-2	many	TRBV30	NA	CAWSRDTGELFF	TGTGCCTGGAGCAGGGACACCGGGGAGCTGTTTTTT
TRBJ2-5	many	TRBV7-2	NA	CASSHGLLTQYF	TGTGCCAGCAGCCACGGTTTATTGACCCAGTACTTC
TRBJ1-5	many	TRBV15	TRBD1	CATSRDRQGSGNQPQHF	TGTGCCACCAGCAGAGATAGACAGGGATCAGGCAATCAGCCCCAGCATTTT
TRBJ2-1	many	TRBV7-2	TRBD2	CASSRETSAEQFF	TGTGCCAGCAGCCGGGAGACTAGCGCAGAGCAGTTCTTC
TRBJ2-3	few	TRBV7-8	NA	CASSTILDTQYF	TGTGCCAGCAGCACTATCTTAGATACGCAGTATTTT
TRBJ1-2	many	TRBV9	NA	CASSTSSQNYGYTF	TGTGCCAGCAGCACTTCGAGTCAGAACTATGGCTACACCTTC
TRBJ2-3	many	TRBV5-1	NA	CASSLTSSTDTQYF	TGCGCCAGCAGCTTAACTTCTAGCACAGATACGCAGTATTTT
TRBJ2-7	many	TRBV29-1	TRBD1	CSVDRGYEQYF	TGCAGCGTTGACAGGGGGTACGAGCAGTACTTC
TRBJ1-1	medium-sized	TRBV29-1	NA	CSVDGGLVNTEAFF	TGCAGCGTTGACGGTGGATTAGTAAACACTGAAGCTTTCTTT
TRBJ2-7	many	TRBV7-2	TRBD2	CASSFLAGESYEQYF	TGTGCCAGCAGCTTCCTAGCGGGGGAGTCCTACGAGCAGTACTTC
TRBJ1-1	many	TRBV12-3/TRBV12-4	NA	CASSGQLNTEAFF	TGTGCCAGCTCAGGACAGTTGAACACTGAAGCTTTCTTT
TRBJ2-7	few	TRBV20-1	NA	CSAKAGWDEQYF	TGCAGTGCTAAGGCGGGTTGGGACGAGCAGTACTTC
TRBJ2-3	many	TRBV12-3/TRBV12-4	NA	CASSGDTAYTDTQYF	TGTGCCAGCAGTGGGGACACCGCCTACACAGATACGCAGTATTTT
TRBJ2-6	many	TRBV5-6	NA	CASSPPAWASGANVLTF	TGTGCCAGCAGCCCGCCAGCGTGGGCCTCTGGGGCCAACGTCCTGACTTTC
TRBJ2-3	many	TRBV5-1	NA	CASSLALAGVTDTQYF	TGCGCCAGCAGCTTGGCCTTGGCAGGAGTAACAGATACGCAGTATTTT
TRBJ2-3	NA	TRBV6-6	TRBD1	CATRGVKQGAINTQYF	TGTGCCACCAGGGGCGTAAAACAGGGGGCGATAAATACGCAGTATTTT
TRBJ2-1	many	TRBV20-1	TRBD2	CSARDQLASEQFF	TGCAGTGCTAGAGATCAACTAGCGAGCGAGCAGTTCTTC
TRBJ2-4	many	TRBV20-1	NA	CSARDLRSRLSIQYF	TGCAGTGCTAGAGATTTACGGAGCAGGTTAAGTATTCAGTACTTC
TRBJ2-7	NA	TRBV11-2	TRBD2	CASSARTSIYEQYF	TGTGCCAGCAGCGCCCGGACTAGTATCTACGAGCAGTACTTC
TRBJ1-2	many	TRBV3-1	NA	CASSQRGSGYTF	TGTGCCAGCAGCCAACGGGGTTCTGGCTACACCTTC
TRBJ2-7	medium-sized	TRBV20-1	NA	CSARGTVSYEQYF	TGCAGTGCTAGAGGGACGGTCTCCTACGAGCAGTACTTC